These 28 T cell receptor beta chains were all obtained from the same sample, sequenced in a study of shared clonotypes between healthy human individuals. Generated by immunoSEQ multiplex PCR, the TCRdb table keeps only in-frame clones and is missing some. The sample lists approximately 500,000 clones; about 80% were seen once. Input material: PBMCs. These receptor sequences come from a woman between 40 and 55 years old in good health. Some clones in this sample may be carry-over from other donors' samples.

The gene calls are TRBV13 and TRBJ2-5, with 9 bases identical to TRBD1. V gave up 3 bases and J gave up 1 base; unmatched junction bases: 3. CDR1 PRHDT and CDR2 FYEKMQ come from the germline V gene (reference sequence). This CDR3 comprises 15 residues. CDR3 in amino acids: CASSLGQGPQETQYF. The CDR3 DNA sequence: TGTGCCAGCAGCTTGGGACAGGGACCCCAAGAGACCCAGTACTTC.

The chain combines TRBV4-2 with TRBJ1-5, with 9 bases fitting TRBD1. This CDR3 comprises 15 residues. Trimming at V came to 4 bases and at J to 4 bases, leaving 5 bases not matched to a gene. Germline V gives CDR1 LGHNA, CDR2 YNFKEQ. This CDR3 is CASSLRDRDNQPQHF. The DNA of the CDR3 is TGTGCCAGCAGCCTCCGGGACAGGGATAATCAGCCCCAGCATTTT.

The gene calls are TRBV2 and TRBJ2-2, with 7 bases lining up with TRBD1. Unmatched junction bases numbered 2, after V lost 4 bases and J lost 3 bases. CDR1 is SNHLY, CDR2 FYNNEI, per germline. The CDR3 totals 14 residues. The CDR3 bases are TGTGCCAGCAGTGTAGGGACAGACACCGGGGAGCTGTTTTTT. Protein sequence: CASSVGTDTGELFF.

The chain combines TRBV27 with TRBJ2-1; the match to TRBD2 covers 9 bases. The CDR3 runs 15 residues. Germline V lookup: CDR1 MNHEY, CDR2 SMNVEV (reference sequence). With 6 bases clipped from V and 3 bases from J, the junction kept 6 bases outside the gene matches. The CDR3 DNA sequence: TGTGCCAGCAGGAGACTAGCGGCGAGCTACAATGAGCAGTTCTTC. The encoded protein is CASRRLAASYNEQFF.

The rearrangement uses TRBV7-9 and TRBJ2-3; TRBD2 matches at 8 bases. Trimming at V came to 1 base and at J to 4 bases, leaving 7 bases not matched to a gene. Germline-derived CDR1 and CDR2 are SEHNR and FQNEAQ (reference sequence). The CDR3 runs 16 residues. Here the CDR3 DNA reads TGTGCCAGCAGCTTAGGGAGGGGGACTAGGCCAGATACGCAGTATTTT. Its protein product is CASSLGRGTRPDTQYF.

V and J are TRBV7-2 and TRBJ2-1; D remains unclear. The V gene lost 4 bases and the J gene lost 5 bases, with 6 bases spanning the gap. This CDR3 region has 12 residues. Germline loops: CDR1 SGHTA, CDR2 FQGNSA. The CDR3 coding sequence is TGTGCCAGCAGCTCATTTAACAATGAGCAGTTCTTC. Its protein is CASSSFNNEQFF. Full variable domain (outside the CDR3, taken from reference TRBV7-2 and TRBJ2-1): GAGVSQSPSNKVTEKGKDVELRCDPISGHTALYWYRQSLGQGLEFLIYFQGNSAPDKSGLPSDRFSAERTGGSVSTLTIQRTQQEDSAVYLCASSSFNNEQFFGPGTRLTVL.

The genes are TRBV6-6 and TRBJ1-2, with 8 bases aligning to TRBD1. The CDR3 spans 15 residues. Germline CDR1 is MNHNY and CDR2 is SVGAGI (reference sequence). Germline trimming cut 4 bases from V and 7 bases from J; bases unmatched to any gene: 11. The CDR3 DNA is TGTGCCAGCAGTTCCATGGGACAGGATCCTGGTGGCTACACCTTC. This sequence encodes CASSSMGQDPGGYTF.

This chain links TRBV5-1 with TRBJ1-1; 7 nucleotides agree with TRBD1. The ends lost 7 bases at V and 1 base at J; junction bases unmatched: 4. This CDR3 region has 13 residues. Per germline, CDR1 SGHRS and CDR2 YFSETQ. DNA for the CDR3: TGCGCCAGCGAAGGGACAGCGAACACTGAAGCTTTCTTT. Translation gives CASEGTANTEAFF.

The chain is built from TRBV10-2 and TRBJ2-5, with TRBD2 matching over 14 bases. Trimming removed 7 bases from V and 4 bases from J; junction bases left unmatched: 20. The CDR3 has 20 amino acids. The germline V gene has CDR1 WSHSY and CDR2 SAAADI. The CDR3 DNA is TGCGCCAGCAACCCACTACGTACCGGGACTAGCGGGAGTCGACGAGAGACCCAGTACTTC. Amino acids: CASNPLRTGTSGSRRETQYF.

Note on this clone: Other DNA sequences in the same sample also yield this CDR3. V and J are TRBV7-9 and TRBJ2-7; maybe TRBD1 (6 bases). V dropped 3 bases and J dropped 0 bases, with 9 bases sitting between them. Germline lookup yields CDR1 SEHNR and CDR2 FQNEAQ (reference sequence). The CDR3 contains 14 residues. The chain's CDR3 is CASSLDRSSYEQYF. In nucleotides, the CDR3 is TGTGCCAGCAGCTTGGACAGAAGCTCCTACGAGCAGTACTTC.

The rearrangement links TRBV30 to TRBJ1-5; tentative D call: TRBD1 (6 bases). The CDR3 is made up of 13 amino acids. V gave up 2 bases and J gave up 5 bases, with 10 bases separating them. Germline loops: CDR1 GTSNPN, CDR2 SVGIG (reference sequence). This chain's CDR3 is CAWSPGEDQPQHF. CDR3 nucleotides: TGTGCCTGGAGTCCAGGGGAAGATCAGCCCCAGCATTTT.

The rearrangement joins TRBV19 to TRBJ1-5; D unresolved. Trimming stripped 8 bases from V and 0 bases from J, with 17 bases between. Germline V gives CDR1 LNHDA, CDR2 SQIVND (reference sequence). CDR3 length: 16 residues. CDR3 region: CASLSRRSDSNQPQHF. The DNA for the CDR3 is TGTGCCAGTCTTAGCCGCCGATCGGATAGCAATCAGCCCCAGCATTTT. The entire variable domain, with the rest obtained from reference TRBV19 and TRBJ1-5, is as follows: DGGITQSPKYLFRKEGQNVTLSCEQNLNHDAMYWYRQDPGQGLRLIYYSQIVNDFQKGDIAEGYSVSREKKESFPLTVTSAQKNPTAFYLCASLSRRSDSNQPQHFGDGTRLSIL.

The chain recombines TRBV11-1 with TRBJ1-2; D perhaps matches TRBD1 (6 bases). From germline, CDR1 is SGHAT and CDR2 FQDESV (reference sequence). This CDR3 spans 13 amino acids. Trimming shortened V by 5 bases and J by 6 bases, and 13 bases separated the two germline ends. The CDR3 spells CASSPGGGNGYTF. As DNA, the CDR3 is TGTGCCAGCAGCCCTGGGGGGGGCAATGGCTACACCTTC.

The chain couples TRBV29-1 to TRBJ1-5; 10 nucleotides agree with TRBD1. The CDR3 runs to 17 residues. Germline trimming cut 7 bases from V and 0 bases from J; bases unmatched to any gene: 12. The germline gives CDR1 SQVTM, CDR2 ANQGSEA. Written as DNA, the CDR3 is TGCAGCGGCCCCCGGGGGGACAGGGGATATAGCAATCAGCCCCAGCATTTT. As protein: CSGPRGDRGYSNQPQHF.

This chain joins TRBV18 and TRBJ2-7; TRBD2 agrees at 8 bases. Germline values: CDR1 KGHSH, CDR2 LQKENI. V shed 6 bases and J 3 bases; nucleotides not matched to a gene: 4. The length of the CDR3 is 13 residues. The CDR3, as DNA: TGTGCCAGCTCCGGGACTAGTGACTACGAGCAGTACTTC. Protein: CASSGTSDYEQYF.

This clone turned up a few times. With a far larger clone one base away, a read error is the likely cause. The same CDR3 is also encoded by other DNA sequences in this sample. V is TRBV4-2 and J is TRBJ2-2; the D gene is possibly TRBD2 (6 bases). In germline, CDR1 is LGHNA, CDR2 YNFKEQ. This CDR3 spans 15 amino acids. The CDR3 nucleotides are TGTGCCAGCAGCCAAGATCACGGGAGTACCGGGGAGTTGTTTTTT. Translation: CASSQDHGSTGELFF.

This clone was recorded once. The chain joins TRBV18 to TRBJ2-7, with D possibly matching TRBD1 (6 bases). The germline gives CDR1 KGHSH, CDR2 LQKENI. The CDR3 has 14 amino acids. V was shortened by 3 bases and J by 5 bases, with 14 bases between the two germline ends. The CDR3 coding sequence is TGTGCCAGCTCACCGTTACAGGGTTTCCACGAGCAGTACTTC. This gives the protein CASSPLQGFHEQYF.

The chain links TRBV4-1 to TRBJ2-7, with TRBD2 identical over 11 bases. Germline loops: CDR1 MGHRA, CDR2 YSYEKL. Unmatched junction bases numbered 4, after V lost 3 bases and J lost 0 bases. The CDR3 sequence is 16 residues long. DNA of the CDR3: TGCGCCAGCAGCCACACTAGCGGGGGAAGCTCCTACGAGCAGTACTTC. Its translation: CASSHTSGGSSYEQYF.

CDR3 nucleotide sequence: TGTGCCAGCAGCAAAGAGAGGCTTAGCAGGGGGATCAATCAGCCCCAGCATTTT. Amino acids: CASSKERLSRGINQPQHF. V usage is TRBV7-2 and J usage is TRBJ1-5, with TRBD1 identical over 7 bases. V lost 5 bases to trimming and J lost 3 bases; unmatched junction nucleotides: 16. This CDR3 has 18 amino acids. CDR1 and CDR2 (germline): SGHTA, FQGNSA.

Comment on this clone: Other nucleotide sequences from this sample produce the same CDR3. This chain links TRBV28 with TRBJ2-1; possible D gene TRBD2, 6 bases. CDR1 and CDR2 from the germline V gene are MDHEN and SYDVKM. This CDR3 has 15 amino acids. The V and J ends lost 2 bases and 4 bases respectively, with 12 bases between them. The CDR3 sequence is CASSLRRGGYNEQFF. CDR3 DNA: TGTGCCAGCAGTTTAAGGAGGGGAGGATACAATGAGCAGTTCTTC. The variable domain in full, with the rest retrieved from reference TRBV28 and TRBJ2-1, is DVKVTQSSRYLVKRTGEKVFLECVQDMDHENMFWYRQDPGLGLRLIYFSYDVKMKEKGDIPEGYSVSREKKERFSLILESASTNQTSMYLCASSLRRGGYNEQFFGPGTRLTVL.

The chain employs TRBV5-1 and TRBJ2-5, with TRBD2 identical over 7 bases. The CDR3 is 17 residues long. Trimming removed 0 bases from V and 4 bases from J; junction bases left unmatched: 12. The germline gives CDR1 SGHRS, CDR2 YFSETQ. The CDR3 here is CASSLDGRTLGGETQYF. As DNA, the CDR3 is TGCGCCAGCAGCTTGGACGGGAGGACTCTAGGCGGAGAGACCCAGTACTTC.

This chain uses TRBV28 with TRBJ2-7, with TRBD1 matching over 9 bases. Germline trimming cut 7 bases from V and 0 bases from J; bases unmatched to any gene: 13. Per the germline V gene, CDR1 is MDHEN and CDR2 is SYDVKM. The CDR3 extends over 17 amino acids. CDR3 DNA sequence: TGTGCCAGCACCCTGGTACCTGGGACAGGGTTCTCCTACGAGCAGTACTTC. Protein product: CASTLVPGTGFSYEQYF. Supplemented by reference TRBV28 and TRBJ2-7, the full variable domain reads DVKVTQSSRYLVKRTGEKVFLECVQDMDHENMFWYRQDPGLGLRLIYFSYDVKMKEKGDIPEGYSVSREKKERFSLILESASTNQTSMYLCASTLVPGTGFSYEQYFGPGTRLTVT.

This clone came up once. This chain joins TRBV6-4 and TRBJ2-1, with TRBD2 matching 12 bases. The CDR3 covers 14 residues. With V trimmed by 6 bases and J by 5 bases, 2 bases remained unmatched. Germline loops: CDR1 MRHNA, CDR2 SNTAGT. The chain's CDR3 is CASSTSGGNNEQFF. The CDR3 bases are TGTGCCAGCAGCACTAGCGGGGGGAACAATGAGCAGTTCTTC.

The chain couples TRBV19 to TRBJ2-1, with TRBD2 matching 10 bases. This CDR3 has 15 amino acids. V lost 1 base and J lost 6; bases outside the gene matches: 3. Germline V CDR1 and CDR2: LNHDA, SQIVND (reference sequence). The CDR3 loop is CASSIASGRPNEQFF. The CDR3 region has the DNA TGTGCCAGTAGTATAGCTAGCGGGAGACCCAATGAGCAGTTCTTC.

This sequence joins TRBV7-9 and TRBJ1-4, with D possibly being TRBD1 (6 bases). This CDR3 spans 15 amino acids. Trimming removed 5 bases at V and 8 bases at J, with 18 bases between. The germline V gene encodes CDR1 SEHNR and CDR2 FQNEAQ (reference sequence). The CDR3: CASSLGGGKSEKLFF. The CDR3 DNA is TGTGCCAGCAGCCTGGGAGGGGGTAAATCGGAAAAACTGTTTTTT.

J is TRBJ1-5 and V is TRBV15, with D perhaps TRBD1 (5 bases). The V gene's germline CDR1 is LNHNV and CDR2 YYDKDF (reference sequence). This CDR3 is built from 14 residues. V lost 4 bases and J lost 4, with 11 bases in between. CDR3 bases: TGTGCCACCAGCAACCGACAGTTTAATCAGCCCCAGCATTTT. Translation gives CATSNRQFNQPQHF.

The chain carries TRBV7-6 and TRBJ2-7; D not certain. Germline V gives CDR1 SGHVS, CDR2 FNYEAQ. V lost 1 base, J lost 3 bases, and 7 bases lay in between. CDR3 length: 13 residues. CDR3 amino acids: CASSLERSYEQYF. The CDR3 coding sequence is TGTGCCAGCAGCTTAGAACGGAGCTACGAGCAGTACTTC.

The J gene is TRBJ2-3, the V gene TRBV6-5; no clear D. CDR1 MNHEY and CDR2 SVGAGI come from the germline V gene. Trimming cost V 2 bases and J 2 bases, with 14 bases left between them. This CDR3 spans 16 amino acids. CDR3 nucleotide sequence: TGTGCCAGCAGTTACCCTGTTGCCGAGCACACAGATACGCAGTATTTT. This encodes CASSYPVAEHTDTQYF.